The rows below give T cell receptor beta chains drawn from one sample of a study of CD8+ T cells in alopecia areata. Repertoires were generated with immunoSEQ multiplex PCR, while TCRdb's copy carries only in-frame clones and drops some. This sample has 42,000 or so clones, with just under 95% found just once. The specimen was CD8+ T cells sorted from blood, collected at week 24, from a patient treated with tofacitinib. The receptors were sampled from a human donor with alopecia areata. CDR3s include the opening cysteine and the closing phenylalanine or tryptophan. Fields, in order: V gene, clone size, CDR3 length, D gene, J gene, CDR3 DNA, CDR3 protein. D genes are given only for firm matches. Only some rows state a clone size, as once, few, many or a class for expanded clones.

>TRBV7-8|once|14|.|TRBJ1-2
TGTGCCAGCAGCTTAGCGGACGGGAACTATGGCTACACCTTC
CASSLADGNYGYTF
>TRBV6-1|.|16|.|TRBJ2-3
TGTGCCAGCAGTGAGTCTCCTCCGAACCCCACAGATACGCAGTATTTT
CASSESPPNPTDTQYF
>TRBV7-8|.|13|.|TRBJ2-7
TGTGCCAGCAGCCCAGGGCGGGCCGACGAGCAGTACTTC
CASSPGRADEQYF
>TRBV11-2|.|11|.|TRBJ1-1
TGTGCCAGCAGCTTCGGAGAGATTGCTTTCTTT
CASSFGEIAFF
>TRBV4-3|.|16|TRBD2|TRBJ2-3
TGCGCCAGCAGCCAAGGAGACGGGGGGTTCACAGATACGCAGTATTTT
CASSQGDGGFTDTQYF
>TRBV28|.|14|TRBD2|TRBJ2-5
TGTGCCAGCCGTTCTAGCGGGTACCAAGAGACCCAGTACTTC
CASRSSGYQETQYF
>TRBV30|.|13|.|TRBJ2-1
TGTGCCCACTTACAAGACTCTCACAATGAGCAGTTCTTC
CAHLQDSHNEQFF
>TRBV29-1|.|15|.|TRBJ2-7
TGCAGCGTTGGTCGGTACCGGGACCGGGCTTACGAGCAGTACTTC
CSVGRYRDRAYEQYF
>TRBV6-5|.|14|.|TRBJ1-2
TGTGCCAGCAGTTACTCTACCGAAAACTATGGCTACACCTTC
CASSYSTENYGYTF
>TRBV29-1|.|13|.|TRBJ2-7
TGCAGCGTTATAAGGGGGGACTCCTACGAGCAGTACTTC
CSVIRGDSYEQYF
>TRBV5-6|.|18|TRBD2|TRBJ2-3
TGTGCCAGCAGCTTGGATGTAGCGGGGGGGCCGGGCACAGATACGCAGTATTTT
CASSLDVAGGPGTDTQYF
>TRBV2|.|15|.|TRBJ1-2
TGTGCCAGCAGTGAGTCACAGGAGACAAACTATGGCTACACCTTC
CASSESQETNYGYTF
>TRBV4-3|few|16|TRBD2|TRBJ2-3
TGCGCCAGCAGCCAGGTAGCGGGGGGAGCGACAGATACGCAGTATTTT
CASSQVAGGATDTQYF
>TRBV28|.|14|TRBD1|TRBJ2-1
TGTGCCAGCAGGTGGGACAGGGGCTACAATGAGCAGTTCTTC
CASRWDRGYNEQFF
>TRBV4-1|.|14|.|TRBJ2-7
TGCGCCAGCAGCCAAGGCGGGGCCGCCCACGAGCAGTACTTC
CASSQGGAAHEQYF
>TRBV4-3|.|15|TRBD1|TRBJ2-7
TGCGCCAGCAGCCAAGATGGCGGGACAGGTTACGAGCAGTACTTC
CASSQDGGTGYEQYF
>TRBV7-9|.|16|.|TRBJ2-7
TGTGCCAGCAGCCCCACGACCCGGGATCCTCATTACGAGCAGTACTTC
CASSPTTRDPHYEQYF
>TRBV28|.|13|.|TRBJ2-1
TGTGCCAGCAGTACCCTGGACAACAATGAGCAGTTCTTC
CASSTLDNNEQFF
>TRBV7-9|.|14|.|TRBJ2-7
TGTGCCAGCAGCCGTCCGGAGAGAGCGTTCGAGCAGTACTTC
CASSRPERAFEQYF
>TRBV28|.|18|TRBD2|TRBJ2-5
TGTGCCAGCAGCTACGGGACTAGCGGGGTGCACCTCCAAGAGACCCAGTACTTC
CASSYGTSGVHLQETQYF
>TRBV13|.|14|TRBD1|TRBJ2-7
TGTGCCAGCAGCTTAGGACAGGGGCCGGACGGGCAGTACTTC
CASSLGQGPDGQYF
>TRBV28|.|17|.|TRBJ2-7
TGTGCCAGCAGTACGTACTTTGACCTGGTGGGACCCTACGAGCAGTACTTC
CASSTYFDLVGPYEQYF
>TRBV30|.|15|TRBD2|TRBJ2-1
TGTGCCTGGAGTGTAGGGCCGGGACTATACAATGAGCAGTTCTTC
CAWSVGPGLYNEQFF
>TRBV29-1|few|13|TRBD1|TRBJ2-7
TGCAGCGTAAGAGGGGGCTACTCCTACGAGCAGTACTTC
CSVRGGYSYEQYF
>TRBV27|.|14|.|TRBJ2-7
TGTGCCAGCAGTTTAAGCCAGGGGGGGAACGAGCAGTACTTC
CASSLSQGGNEQYF
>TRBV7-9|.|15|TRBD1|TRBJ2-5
TGTGCCAGCAGCTCCCCGACAGGGCCGTCAGAGACCCAGTACTTC
CASSSPTGPSETQYF
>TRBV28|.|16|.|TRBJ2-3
TGTGCCAGCAGGCCGCCAAGGCTAACCTACACAGATACGCAGTATTTT
CASRPPRLTYTDTQYF
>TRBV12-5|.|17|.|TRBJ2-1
TGTGCTAGTGGTTTCACCGCGGTCCCCAGGACCTACAATGAGCAGTTCTTC
CASGFTAVPRTYNEQFF
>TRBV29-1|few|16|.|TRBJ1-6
TGCAGCGTTGAAGCGCCCGGTGAGGGATATAATTCACCCCTCCACTTT
CSVEAPGEGYNSPLHF
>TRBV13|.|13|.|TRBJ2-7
TGTGCCAGCAGCTTAGGGCCGACCTACGAGCAGTACTTC
CASSLGPTYEQYF
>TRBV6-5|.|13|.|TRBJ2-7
TGTGCCAGCAGTTACTCGGAACCCTACGAGCAGTACTTC
CASSYSEPYEQYF
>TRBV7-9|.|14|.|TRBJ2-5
TGTGCCAGCAGCTTAGTTACAGTACAAGAGACCCAGTACTTC
CASSLVTVQETQYF